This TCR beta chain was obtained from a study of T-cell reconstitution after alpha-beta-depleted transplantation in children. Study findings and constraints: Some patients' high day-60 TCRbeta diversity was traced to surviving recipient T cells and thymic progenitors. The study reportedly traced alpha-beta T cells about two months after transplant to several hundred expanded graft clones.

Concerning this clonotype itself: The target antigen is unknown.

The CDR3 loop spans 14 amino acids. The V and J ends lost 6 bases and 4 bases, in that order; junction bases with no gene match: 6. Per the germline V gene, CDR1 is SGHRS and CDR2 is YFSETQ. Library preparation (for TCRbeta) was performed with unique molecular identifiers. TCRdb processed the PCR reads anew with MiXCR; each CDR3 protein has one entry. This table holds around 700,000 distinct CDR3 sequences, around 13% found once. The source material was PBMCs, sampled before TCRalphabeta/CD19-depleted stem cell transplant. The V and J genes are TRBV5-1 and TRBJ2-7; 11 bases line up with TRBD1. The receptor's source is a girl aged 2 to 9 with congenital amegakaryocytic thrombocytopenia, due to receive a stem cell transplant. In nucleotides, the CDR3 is TGCGCCAGCACCCGGGACAGGGGGATTTACGAGCAGTACTTC. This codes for CASTRDRGIYEQYF.